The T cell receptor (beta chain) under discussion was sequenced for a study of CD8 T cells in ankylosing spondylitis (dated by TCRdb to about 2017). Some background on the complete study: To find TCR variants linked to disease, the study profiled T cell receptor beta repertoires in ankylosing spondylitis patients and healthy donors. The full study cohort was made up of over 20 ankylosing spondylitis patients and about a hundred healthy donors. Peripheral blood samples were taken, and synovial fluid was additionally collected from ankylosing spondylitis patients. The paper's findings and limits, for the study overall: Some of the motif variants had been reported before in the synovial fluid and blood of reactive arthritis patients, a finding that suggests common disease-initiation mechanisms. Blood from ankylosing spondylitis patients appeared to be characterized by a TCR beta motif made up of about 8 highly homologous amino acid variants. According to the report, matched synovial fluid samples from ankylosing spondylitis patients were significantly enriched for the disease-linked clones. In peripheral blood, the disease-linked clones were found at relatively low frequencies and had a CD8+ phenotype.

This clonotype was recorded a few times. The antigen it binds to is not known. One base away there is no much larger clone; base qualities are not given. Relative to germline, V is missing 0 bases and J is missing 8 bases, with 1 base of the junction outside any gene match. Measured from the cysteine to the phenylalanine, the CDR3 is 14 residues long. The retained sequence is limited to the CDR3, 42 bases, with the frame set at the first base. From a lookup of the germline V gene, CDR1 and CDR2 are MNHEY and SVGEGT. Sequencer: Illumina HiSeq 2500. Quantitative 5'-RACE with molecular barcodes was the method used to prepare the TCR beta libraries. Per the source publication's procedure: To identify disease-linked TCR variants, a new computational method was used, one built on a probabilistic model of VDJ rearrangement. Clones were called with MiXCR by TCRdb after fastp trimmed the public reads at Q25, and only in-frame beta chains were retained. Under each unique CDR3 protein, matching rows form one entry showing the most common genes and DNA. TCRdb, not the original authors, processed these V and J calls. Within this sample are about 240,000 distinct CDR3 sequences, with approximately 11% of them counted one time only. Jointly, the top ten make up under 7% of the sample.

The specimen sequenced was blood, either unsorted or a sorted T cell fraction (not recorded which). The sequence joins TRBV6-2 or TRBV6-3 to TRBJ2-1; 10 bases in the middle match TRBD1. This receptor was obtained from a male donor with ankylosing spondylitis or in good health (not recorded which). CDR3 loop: CASSYSTGGYEQFF. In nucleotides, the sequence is TGTGCCAGCAGTTACTCGACAGGGGGCTATGAGCAGTTCTTC.